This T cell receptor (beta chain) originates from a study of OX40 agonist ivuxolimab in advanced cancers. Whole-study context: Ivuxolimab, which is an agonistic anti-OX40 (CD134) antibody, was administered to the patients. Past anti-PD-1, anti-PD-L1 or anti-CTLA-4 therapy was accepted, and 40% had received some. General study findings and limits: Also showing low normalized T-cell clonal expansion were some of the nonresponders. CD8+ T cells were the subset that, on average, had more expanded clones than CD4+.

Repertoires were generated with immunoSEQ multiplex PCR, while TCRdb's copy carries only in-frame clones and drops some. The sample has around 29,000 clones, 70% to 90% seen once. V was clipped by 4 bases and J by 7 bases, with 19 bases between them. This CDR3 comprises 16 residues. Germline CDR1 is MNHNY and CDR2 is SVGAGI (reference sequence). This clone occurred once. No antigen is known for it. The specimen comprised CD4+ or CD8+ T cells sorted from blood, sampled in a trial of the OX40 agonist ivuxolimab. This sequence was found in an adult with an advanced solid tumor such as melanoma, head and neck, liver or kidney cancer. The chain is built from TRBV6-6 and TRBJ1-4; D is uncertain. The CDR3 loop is CASSSRAAIFGEKLFF. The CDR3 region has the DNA TGTGCCAGCAGTTCCCGGGCAGCTATTTTCGGTGAAAAACTGTTTTTT.